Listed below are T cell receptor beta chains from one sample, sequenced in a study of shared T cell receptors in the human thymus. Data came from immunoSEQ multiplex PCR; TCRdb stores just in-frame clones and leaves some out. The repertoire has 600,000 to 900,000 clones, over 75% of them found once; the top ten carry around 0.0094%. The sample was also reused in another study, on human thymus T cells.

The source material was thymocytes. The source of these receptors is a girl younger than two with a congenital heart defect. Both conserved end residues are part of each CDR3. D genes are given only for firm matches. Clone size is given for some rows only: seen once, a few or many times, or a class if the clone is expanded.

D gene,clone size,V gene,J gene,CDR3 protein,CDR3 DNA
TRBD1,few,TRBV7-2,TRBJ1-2,CASSRPGQGNLDGYTF,TGTGCCAGCAGTCGCCCCGGACAGGGAAACTTAGATGGCTACACCTTC
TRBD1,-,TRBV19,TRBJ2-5,CASRLTGGEGTQYF,TGTGCCAGTAGGCTCACAGGGGGCGAGGGGACCCAGTACTTC
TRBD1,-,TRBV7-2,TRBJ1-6,CASSHTGDDSPLHF,TGTGCCAGCAGCCATACAGGGGACGATTCCCCCCTCCACTTT
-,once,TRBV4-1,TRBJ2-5,CASSQSRAAQYF,TGCGCCAGCAGCCAATCCAGGGCGGCCCAGTACTTC
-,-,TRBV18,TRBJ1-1,CASSPGGDTEAFF,TGTGCCAGCTCTCCTGGAGGGGACACTGAAGCTTTCTTT
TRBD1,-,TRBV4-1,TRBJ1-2,CASSQAQRRQGDGYTF,TGCGCCAGCAGCCAAGCGCAGCGGAGACAGGGCGATGGCTACACCTTC
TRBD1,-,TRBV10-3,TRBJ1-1,CAIKEQGRTEAFF,TGTGCCATCAAGGAACAGGGGCGTACTGAAGCTTTCTTT
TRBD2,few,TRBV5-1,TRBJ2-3,CASSFMTSGGGTDTQYF,TGCGCCAGCAGCTTTATGACTAGCGGGGGGGGGACAGATACGCAGTATTTT
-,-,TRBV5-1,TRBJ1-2,CASSLAQGYGYTF,TGCGCCAGCAGCTTGGCGCAGGGGTATGGCTACACCTTC
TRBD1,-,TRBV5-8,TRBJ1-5,CASSLRTGDIGNQPQHF,TGTGCCAGCAGCTTGAGGACAGGGGACATTGGCAATCAGCCCCAGCATTTT
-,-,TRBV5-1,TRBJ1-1,CASNQGMNTEAFF,TGCGCCAGCAATCAGGGGATGAACACTGAAGCTTTCTTT
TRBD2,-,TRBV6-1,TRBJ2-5,CASSLGTSGQETQYF,TGTGCCAGCAGCCTCGGGACTAGCGGTCAAGAGACCCAGTACTTC
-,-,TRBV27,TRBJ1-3,CASSFLPSSGNTIYF,TGTGCCAGCAGTTTCCTCCCCAGCTCTGGAAACACCATATATTTT
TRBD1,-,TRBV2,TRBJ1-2,CASSPTGMGGYTF,TGTGCCAGCAGCCCGACAGGGATGGGTGGCTACACCTTC
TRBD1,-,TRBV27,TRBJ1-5,CASRSSTGGNQPQHF,TGTGCCAGCAGGTCCAGCACAGGGGGCAATCAGCCCCAGCATTTT
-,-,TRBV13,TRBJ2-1,CASSLTGGSSYNEQFF,TGTGCCAGCAGCTTAACTGGGGGGAGCTCCTACAATGAGCAGTTCTTC
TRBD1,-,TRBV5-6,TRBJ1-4,CASSPPDRESLFF,TGTGCCAGCAGCCCTCCCGACAGGGAATCCTTGTTTTTT
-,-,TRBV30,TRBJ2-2,CAWIEVNTGELFF,TGTGCCTGGATCGAGGTGAACACCGGGGAGCTGTTTTTT
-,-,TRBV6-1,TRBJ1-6,CASRAYSYNSPLHF,TGTGCCAGCAGGGCTTACTCCTATAATTCACCCCTCCACTTT
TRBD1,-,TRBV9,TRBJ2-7,CASSVGPGTEKVMNYEQYF,TGTGCCAGCAGCGTAGGTCCCGGGACAGAAAAGGTAATGAACTACGAGCAGTACTTC
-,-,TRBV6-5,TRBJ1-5,CASSYGRLIFNQPQHF,TGTGCCAGCAGTTACGGGCGTTTAATTTTCAATCAGCCCCAGCATTTT
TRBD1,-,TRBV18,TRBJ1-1,CASSTGAEAFF,TGTGCCAGCTCAACAGGGGCTGAAGCTTTCTTT
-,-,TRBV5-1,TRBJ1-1,CASYGDTEAFF,TGCGCCAGTTACGGGGACACTGAAGCTTTCTTT
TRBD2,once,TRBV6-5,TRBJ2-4,CASSYSSGGGGNIQYF,TGTGCCAGCAGTTACAGCAGCGGGGGGGGAGGGAACATTCAGTACTTC
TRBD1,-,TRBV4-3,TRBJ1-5,CASSHYKQGRKDQPQHF,TGCGCCAGCAGCCACTATAAACAGGGGCGAAAGGATCAGCCCCAGCATTTT
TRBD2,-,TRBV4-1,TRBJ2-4,CASSQDPQRGSQNIQYF,TGCGCCAGCAGCCAAGATCCGCAGCGGGGTTCACAAAACATTCAGTACTTC
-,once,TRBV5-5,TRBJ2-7,CASSLGQSYEQYF,TGTGCCAGCAGCTTGGGACAGTCCTACGAGCAGTACTTC
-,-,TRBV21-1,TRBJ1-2,CASSKGKEFGEDLGYGYTF,TGTGCCAGCAGCAAAGGAAAGGAATTCGGTGAGGATTTGGGTTATGGCTACACCTTC
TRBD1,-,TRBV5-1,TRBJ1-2,CASRTLGQDVVGYGYTF,TGCGCCAGCAGGACTCTGGGACAGGACGTTGTAGGCTATGGCTACACCTTC
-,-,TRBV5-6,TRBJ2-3,CASSHHPRRDKGLGDTQYF,TGTGCCAGCAGCCACCACCCCCGACGGGACAAAGGGCTGGGAGATACGCAGTATTTT
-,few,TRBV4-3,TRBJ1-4,CASSQDITGFEKLFF,TGCGCCAGCAGCCAAGATATTACAGGGTTCGAAAAACTGTTTTTT
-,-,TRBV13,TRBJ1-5,CASSLGWRGGSNQPQHF,TGTGCCAGCAGCTTAGGGTGGAGAGGAGGTAGCAATCAGCCCCAGCATTTT
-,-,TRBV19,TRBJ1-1,CASTGGELREAFF,TGTGCCAGTACGGGGGGAGAGCTTCGTGAAGCTTTCTTT
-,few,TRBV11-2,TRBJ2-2,CASSHPQGRKSGELFF,TGTGCCAGCAGCCACCCCCAGGGAAGGAAGTCCGGGGAGCTGTTTTTT
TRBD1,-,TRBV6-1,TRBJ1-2,CASSEALDRGPYGYTF,TGTGCCAGCAGTGAAGCGCTCGACAGGGGGCCGTATGGCTACACCTTC
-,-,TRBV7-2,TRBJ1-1,CASTLGLRGGTEAFF,TGTGCCAGCACCTTAGGCCTTCGAGGGGGCACTGAAGCTTTCTTT
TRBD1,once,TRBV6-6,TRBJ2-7,CASTSDRGGYEQYF,TGTGCCAGCACCTCGGACAGGGGAGGCTACGAGCAGTACTTC
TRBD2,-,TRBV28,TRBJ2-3,CASSWTSGVWVNTDTQYF,TGTGCCAGCAGTTGGACTAGCGGGGTTTGGGTGAATACAGATACGCAGTATTTT
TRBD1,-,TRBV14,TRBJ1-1,CASSKQGWDTEAFF,TGTGCCAGCAGCAAACAGGGGTGGGACACTGAAGCTTTCTTT
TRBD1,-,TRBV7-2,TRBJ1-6,CASSQHWDRDCNSPLHF,TGTGCCAGCAGCCAACATTGGGACAGGGATTGCAATTCACCCCTCCACTTT
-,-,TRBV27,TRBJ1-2,CASRPHPSDYGYTF,TGTGCCAGCAGGCCCCACCCCTCGGACTATGGCTACACCTTC
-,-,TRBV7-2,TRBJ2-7,CASRETGMGVYEQYF,TGTGCCAGCAGGGAAACAGGGATGGGCGTCTACGAGCAGTACTTC
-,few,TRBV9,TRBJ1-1,CASSTPEGIRDTEAFF,TGTGCCAGCAGCACCCCCGAGGGAATTCGGGACACTGAAGCTTTCTTT
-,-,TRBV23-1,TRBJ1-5,CASSQSRSLGRENSQPQHF,TGCGCCAGCAGTCAATCGCGGTCCCTTGGCAGGGAAAATAGTCAGCCCCAGCATTTT
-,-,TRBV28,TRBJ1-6,CASSLRRADSPLHF,TGTGCCAGCAGTTTACGCAGGGCTGATTCACCCCTCCACTTT
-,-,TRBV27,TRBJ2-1,CASSQPRDTQGSNEQFF,TGTGCCAGCAGCCAACCCCGGGACACTCAAGGGAGCAATGAGCAGTTCTTC
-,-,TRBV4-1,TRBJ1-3,CASSLVQGWEGILGLGNTIYF,TGCGCCAGCAGCCTCGTCCAAGGTTGGGAGGGGATTTTAGGTTTGGGAAACACCATATATTTT